The rows below give T cell receptor beta chains drawn from one sample of a study of naive and memory T cell subsets. TCRdb redid the calling of the UMI-ligation and nested PCR reads with MiXCR, one entry per CDR3 protein. The sample shows about 8,000 distinct CDR3 sequences, under 30% of them seen only once. Sequencing was carried out using CD8+ TEMRA cells from blood. The source is a human donor in good health. The CDR3 runs from the conserved cysteine through the conserved F or W. Fields, in order: V gene, J gene, D gene, clone size, CDR3 protein, CDR3 DNA. A D gene is named only where the DNA matches it firmly. Where a row states a size, it is once, few, many or the class of an expanded clone; other rows omit it.

v_gene: TRBV5-4
j_gene: TRBJ1-6
d_gene: .
abundance: many
CDR3aa: CASRPDSAWGPLHF
CDR3nt: TGTGCCAGCAGACCGGACAGCGCCTGGGGTCCCCTCCACTTT

v_gene: TRBV5-1
j_gene: TRBJ1-2
d_gene: .
abundance: .
CDR3aa: CASSSGDYGYTF
CDR3nt: TGCGCCAGCAGCTCGGGGGACTATGGCTACACCTTC

v_gene: TRBV24-1
j_gene: TRBJ2-3
d_gene: .
abundance: few
CDR3aa: CATSDPAAEDTQYF
CDR3nt: TGTGCCACCAGTGACCCAGCCGCGGAAGATACGCAGTATTTT

v_gene: TRBV29-1
j_gene: TRBJ1-2
d_gene: .
abundance: .
CDR3aa: CSVSANYGYTF
CDR3nt: TGCAGCGTTTCAGCTAACTATGGCTACACCTTC

v_gene: TRBV6-5
j_gene: TRBJ1-5
d_gene: TRBD1
abundance: .
CDR3aa: CASSANRGMDQPQHF
CDR3nt: TGTGCCAGCAGTGCAAACAGGGGTATGGATCAGCCCCAGCATTTT

v_gene: TRBV27
j_gene: TRBJ2-1
d_gene: .
abundance: .
CDR3aa: CASSVRSGAYPGTVGSEQFF
CDR3nt: TGTGCCAGCAGTGTACGCTCGGGGGCTTATCCGGGGACAGTTGGAAGTGAGCAGTTCTTC

v_gene: TRBV20-1
j_gene: TRBJ2-3
d_gene: TRBD2
abundance: .
CDR3aa: CSATPEVAGTQYF
CDR3nt: TGCAGTGCTACCCCCGAGGTAGCGGGTACGCAGTATTTT

v_gene: TRBV24-1
j_gene: TRBJ2-2
d_gene: .
abundance: .
CDR3aa: CATSDFNGELFF
CDR3nt: TGTGCCACCAGTGATTTCAACGGGGAGCTGTTTTTT

v_gene: TRBV7-3
j_gene: TRBJ2-5
d_gene: TRBD1
abundance: many
CDR3aa: CASSREGQDEETQYF
CDR3nt: TGTGCCAGCAGCCGCGAGGGACAGGATGAAGAGACCCAGTACTTC

v_gene: TRBV6-6
j_gene: TRBJ1-4
d_gene: TRBD1
abundance: few
CDR3aa: CASREGAGKLFF
CDR3nt: TGTGCCAGCCGGGAGGGGGCTGGAAAACTGTTTTTT

v_gene: TRBV30
j_gene: TRBJ2-7
d_gene: TRBD2
abundance: .
CDR3aa: CAWSTSGLGEQYF
CDR3nt: TGTGCCTGGAGTACTAGCGGGTTGGGCGAGCAGTACTTC

v_gene: TRBV4-3
j_gene: TRBJ2-5
d_gene: TRBD2
abundance: medium-sized
CDR3aa: CASSPMAEGGGETQYF
CDR3nt: TGCGCCAGCAGCCCAATGGCGGAGGGCGGGGGAGAGACCCAGTACTTC

v_gene: TRBV14
j_gene: TRBJ2-7
d_gene: .
abundance: .
CDR3aa: CASSQQTSGIIVYEQYF
CDR3nt: TGTGCCAGCAGCCAACAAACGTCCGGGATAATCGTCTACGAGCAGTACTTC

v_gene: TRBV7-3
j_gene: TRBJ2-1
d_gene: TRBD2
abundance: few
CDR3aa: CASSHTSGYDNEQFF
CDR3nt: TGTGCCAGCAGCCATACTAGCGGGTATGACAATGAGCAGTTCTTC

v_gene: TRBV7-9
j_gene: TRBJ1-2
d_gene: TRBD1
abundance: .
CDR3aa: CASSLSDRVLYGYTF
CDR3nt: TGTGCCAGCAGCTTATCGGACAGGGTACTATATGGCTACACCTTC

v_gene: TRBV7-9
j_gene: TRBJ2-7
d_gene: .
abundance: .
CDR3aa: CASSPSTILPYEQYF
CDR3nt: TGTGCCAGCAGCCCCTCCACCATACTTCCCTACGAGCAGTACTTC

v_gene: TRBV20-1
j_gene: TRBJ2-5
d_gene: .
abundance: few
CDR3aa: CSASLVGQGAETQYF
CDR3nt: TGCAGTGCTAGCCTCGTTGGGCAGGGAGCAGAGACCCAGTACTTC

v_gene: TRBV20-1
j_gene: TRBJ2-7
d_gene: .
abundance: few
CDR3aa: CSARDSPEQYF
CDR3nt: TGCAGTGCTAGAGATAGTCCCGAGCAGTACTTC

v_gene: TRBV9
j_gene: TRBJ2-5
d_gene: TRBD2
abundance: .
CDR3aa: CASSVGTSSIGTQYF
CDR3nt: TGTGCCAGCAGCGTAGGGACTAGCAGCATAGGGACCCAGTACTTC

v_gene: TRBV13
j_gene: TRBJ2-4
d_gene: TRBD1
abundance: .
CDR3aa: CASSSRQGEAKNIQYF
CDR3nt: TGTGCCAGCAGCTCTCGACAGGGCGAGGCCAAAAACATTCAGTACTTC

v_gene: TRBV3-1
j_gene: TRBJ2-7
d_gene: .
abundance: .
CDR3aa: CASSPKHLSPYEQYF
CDR3nt: TGTGCCAGCAGCCCCAAGCATCTCTCCCCCTACGAGCAGTACTTC

v_gene: TRBV5-4
j_gene: TRBJ1-4
d_gene: .
abundance: .
CDR3aa: CASNAGRPNEKLFF
CDR3nt: TGTGCCAGCAACGCAGGACGGCCTAATGAAAAACTGTTTTTT

v_gene: TRBV4-3
j_gene: TRBJ1-1
d_gene: .
abundance: .
CDR3aa: CASSQLGDWNTEAFF
CDR3nt: TGCGCCAGCAGCCAACTAGGTGACTGGAACACTGAAGCTTTCTTT

v_gene: TRBV5-1
j_gene: TRBJ1-1
d_gene: .
abundance: .
CDR3aa: CASSLGPDFGTEAFF
CDR3nt: TGCGCCAGCAGCTTGGGACCGGATTTCGGCACTGAAGCTTTCTTT

v_gene: TRBV11-1
j_gene: TRBJ2-3
d_gene: TRBD2
abundance: once
CDR3aa: CASMGLADTQYF
CDR3nt: TGTGCCAGCATGGGACTAGCAGATACGCAGTATTTT

v_gene: TRBV28
j_gene: TRBJ2-7
d_gene: .
abundance: .
CDR3aa: CASSVGTSYEQYF
CDR3nt: TGTGCCAGCAGTGTAGGTACCTCCTACGAGCAGTACTTC

v_gene: TRBV6-2/TRBV6-3
j_gene: TRBJ2-7
d_gene: .
abundance: .
CDR3aa: CASSFDGSYEQYF
CDR3nt: TGTGCCAGCAGCTTCGACGGCTCCTACGAGCAGTACTTC

v_gene: TRBV9
j_gene: TRBJ2-2
d_gene: .
abundance: .
CDR3aa: CASSVRNANTGELFF
CDR3nt: TGTGCCAGCAGCGTAAGAAACGCGAACACCGGGGAGCTGTTTTTT

v_gene: TRBV4-3
j_gene: TRBJ1-1
d_gene: .
abundance: .
CDR3aa: CASSQNAGDNTEAFF
CDR3nt: TGCGCCAGCAGCCAAAACGCAGGGGACAACACTGAAGCTTTCTTT

v_gene: TRBV11-3
j_gene: TRBJ2-5
d_gene: .
abundance: once
CDR3aa: CASSHPKSGRKETQYF
CDR3nt: TGTGCCAGCAGCCACCCGAAATCAGGACGGAAAGAGACCCAGTACTTC

v_gene: TRBV24-1
j_gene: TRBJ2-3
d_gene: .
abundance: many
CDR3aa: CATRARTDLTDTQYF
CDR3nt: TGTGCCACCCGGGCTCGGACAGATCTCACAGATACGCAGTATTTT

v_gene: TRBV14
j_gene: TRBJ2-7
d_gene: .
abundance: .
CDR3aa: CASSQRPLGPYEQYF
CDR3nt: TGTGCCAGCAGCCAGAGACCGTTGGGACCCTACGAGCAGTACTTC

v_gene: TRBV11-3
j_gene: TRBJ2-1
d_gene: .
abundance: few
CDR3aa: CASSTRLNNEQFF
CDR3nt: TGTGCCAGCAGCACTCGACTGAACAATGAGCAGTTCTTC

v_gene: TRBV3-1
j_gene: TRBJ2-2
d_gene: .
abundance: few
CDR3aa: CASSQEKDANTGELFF
CDR3nt: TGTGCCAGCAGCCAAGAAAAGGACGCGAACACCGGGGAGCTGTTTTTT

v_gene: TRBV4-3
j_gene: TRBJ1-1
d_gene: .
abundance: .
CDR3aa: CASSQDNTARMGEAFF
CDR3nt: TGCGCCAGCAGCCAAGATAATACGGCTCGAATGGGGGAAGCTTTCTTT

v_gene: TRBV5-5
j_gene: TRBJ2-7
d_gene: TRBD1
abundance: .
CDR3aa: CASSLWDSPYEQYF
CDR3nt: TGTGCCAGCAGCCTCTGGGACAGCCCCTACGAGCAGTACTTC

v_gene: TRBV2
j_gene: TRBJ1-5
d_gene: .
abundance: .
CDR3aa: CASQTRSNQPQHF
CDR3nt: TGTGCCAGCCAGACCAGGTCCAATCAGCCCCAGCATTTT

v_gene: TRBV14
j_gene: TRBJ1-1
d_gene: .
abundance: .
CDR3aa: CASTGGGVGTEAFF
CDR3nt: TGTGCCAGCACTGGGGGAGGCGTAGGGACTGAAGCTTTCTTT

v_gene: TRBV29-1
j_gene: TRBJ2-7
d_gene: .
abundance: few
CDR3aa: CSVESPPGSLSYEQYF
CDR3nt: TGCAGCGTTGAATCCCCCCCCGGGAGCTTATCCTACGAGCAGTACTTC

v_gene: TRBV7-2
j_gene: TRBJ2-2
d_gene: TRBD2
abundance: few
CDR3aa: CASDLAGAITGELFF
CDR3nt: TGTGCCAGCGACTTAGCGGGAGCGATCACCGGGGAGCTGTTTTTT

v_gene: TRBV6-5
j_gene: TRBJ2-7
d_gene: .
abundance: .
CDR3aa: CASREQPSYEQYF
CDR3nt: TGTGCCAGCAGGGAGCAACCCTCCTACGAGCAGTACTTC

v_gene: TRBV30
j_gene: TRBJ1-1
d_gene: TRBD1
abundance: few
CDR3aa: CAWTPGGNTEAFF
CDR3nt: TGTGCCTGGACACCAGGGGGGAACACTGAAGCTTTCTTT

v_gene: TRBV7-9
j_gene: TRBJ2-1
d_gene: .
abundance: many
CDR3aa: CASSWDALDPVGPYNEQFF
CDR3nt: TGTGCCAGCAGCTGGGACGCCCTCGACCCAGTAGGACCCTACAATGAGCAGTTCTTC

v_gene: TRBV20-1
j_gene: TRBJ1-2
d_gene: TRBD1
abundance: .
CDR3aa: CSARDIGTGYGYTF
CDR3nt: TGCAGTGCTAGAGACATAGGGACAGGGTACGGCTACACCTTC

v_gene: TRBV7-8
j_gene: TRBJ2-1
d_gene: .
abundance: once
CDR3aa: CASSHLPGSTYNEQFF
CDR3nt: TGTGCCAGCAGCCACCTCCCGGGCTCAACCTACAATGAGCAGTTCTTC

v_gene: TRBV4-3
j_gene: TRBJ1-2
d_gene: .
abundance: .
CDR3aa: CASSQIKGRDGYTF
CDR3nt: TGCGCCAGCAGCCAAATCAAGGGGCGGGATGGCTACACCTTC

v_gene: TRBV19
j_gene: TRBJ2-7
d_gene: TRBD1
abundance: few
CDR3aa: CASSWDRNYEQYF
CDR3nt: TGTGCCAGTAGTTGGGACAGGAACTACGAGCAGTACTTC

v_gene: TRBV7-3
j_gene: TRBJ2-1
d_gene: TRBD2
abundance: few
CDR3aa: CASGTSGDNEQFF
CDR3nt: TGTGCCAGCGGGACTAGCGGAGACAATGAGCAGTTCTTC

v_gene: TRBV27
j_gene: TRBJ2-2
d_gene: TRBD2
abundance: few
CDR3aa: CASLAGTGSGELFF
CDR3nt: TGTGCCAGTCTAGCGGGAACTGGTAGCGGGGAGCTGTTTTTT

v_gene: TRBV7-9
j_gene: TRBJ1-6
d_gene: TRBD1
abundance: few
CDR3aa: CASSAPGQGVNSPLHF
CDR3nt: TGTGCCAGCAGCGCCCCGGGACAGGGGGTTAATTCACCCCTCCACTTT

v_gene: TRBV15
j_gene: TRBJ2-1
d_gene: .
abundance: few
CDR3aa: CATSRDHFGGGYNEQFF
CDR3nt: TGTGCCACCAGCAGAGATCATTTCGGAGGGGGCTACAATGAGCAGTTCTTC

v_gene: TRBV7-2
j_gene: TRBJ1-4
d_gene: .
abundance: .
CDR3aa: CASRPGHGEKLFF
CDR3nt: TGTGCCAGCAGACCCGGACATGGGGAAAAACTGTTTTTT

v_gene: TRBV7-6
j_gene: TRBJ2-1
d_gene: .
abundance: .
CDR3aa: CASSPRGIGGEQFF
CDR3nt: TGTGCCAGCAGCCCGCGGGGAATAGGGGGTGAGCAGTTCTTC

v_gene: TRBV28
j_gene: TRBJ2-1
d_gene: .
abundance: once
CDR3aa: CASSPRGGQSYNEQFF
CDR3nt: TGTGCCAGCAGCCCCCGCGGGGGCCAATCTTACAATGAGCAGTTCTTC

v_gene: TRBV9
j_gene: TRBJ2-1
d_gene: TRBD1
abundance: few
CDR3aa: CASSSRDSRNEQFF
CDR3nt: TGTGCCAGCAGCTCCCGGGACAGCCGGAATGAGCAGTTCTTC

v_gene: TRBV29-1
j_gene: TRBJ1-5
d_gene: .
abundance: few
CDR3aa: CSAATGLNQPQHF
CDR3nt: TGCAGCGCAGCCACAGGGCTAAATCAGCCCCAGCATTTT